This T cell receptor beta chain was observed in a study of T-cell memory formation after mild COVID-19. The study's findings and limits: Clones that got smaller from day 15 to 85 had even CD4/CD8, while clones growing later tipped toward CD4+.

Trimming pared 0 bases from V and 0 bases from J, leaving 12 bases between. This CDR3 has 17 amino acids. Germline CDR1 LGHNA, CDR2 YSLEER. TCRdb recomputed calls from the 5' RACE reads with MiXCR, one row per CDR3 protein. The profile shows over 250,000 distinct CDR3 sequences, approximately 15% of them singletons. To note about this clonotype: The antigen is undetermined.

This clonotype was obtained from a man aged 18 to 30 who had mild COVID-19 (a few samples of this study predate the infection). Cell type and time point are not known. The sample was PBMCs or a T cell subset sorted from them (not recorded which). The rearrangement uses TRBV4-3 and TRBJ1-5; D gene unclear. The CDR3 here is CASSQDDGRYSNQPQHF. CDR3 nucleotides: TGCGCCAGCAGCCAAGATGATGGGCGGTATAGCAATCAGCCCCAGCATTTT.